The entry below describes one T cell receptor beta chain. This sample was included in a study of blood T cell repertoires in COVID-19. As for the study in general: The United States, Italy and Spain supplied acute and convalescent COVID-19 samples. T cells, B-cell-depleted T cells, or PBMCs provided the cDNA or gDNA that served as material.

Original methodology: The authors estimated nucleated cell counts from reference gene primer amplification. Profiling relied on immunoSEQ multiplex PCR, and the TCRdb table lists in-frame clones only, not all of them. V, J and clone size are those of that table, while D and trimming were read from the DNA. The sample lists over 200,000 clones, over 80% occurring once. V lost 3 bases and J 8 bases, leaving 20 bases between the germline ends. From germline, CDR1 is SQVTM and CDR2 ANQGSEA. This CDR3 contains 15 residues. The chain is built from TRBV29-1 and TRBJ2-1; the D gene is possibly TRBD2 (6 bases). The origin of this receptor is a man aged 35 to 55 with acute or convalescent COVID-19. The sample taken for sequencing was peripheral blood. The chain's CDR3 is CSVDERGSGVDEQFF. The DNA of the CDR3 is TGCAGCGTTGACGAACGGGGGTCGGGGGTTGATGAGCAGTTCTTC.